This TCR beta chain comes out of a study of blood T cells in healthy people across ages. Study as a whole: Template switching recovered approximately one barcoded beta molecule for every two T cells. Study-level results: Unsorted PBMCs ruled out conclusive naive versus antigen-experienced comparison. The unknown donor CMV status may have confounded expanded clonotype changes. Versus aged donors, long-lived donors had higher diversity and more naive CD4+ cells.

Only a few counts were recorded for this clonotype. Its antigen is not identified. A J-beta primer mix and a sample-barcoded 5' primer were used in a second PCR of about 6 to 12 cycles. TCRdb reprocessed the 5' RACE reads via MiXCR and lists one record per CDR3 protein. The repertoire has 1.5 million to 2 million distinct CDR3 sequences, roughly 49% of them found once; the top ten carry more than 2%. The source of this sequence is a middle-aged woman in good health. The material sequenced was blood.

CDR3 nucleotide sequence: TGCAGTGCTAGACCAAACAGGGGATCCAGCGAGCAGTACTTC. Encoded protein: CSARPNRGSSEQYF. The V gene is TRBV20-1, the J gene TRBJ2-5, with 7 bases matching TRBD1. Judging by the DNA end, TRBJ2-7 fits better; the J call may be wrong. CDR1 and CDR2 from the germline V gene are DFQATT and SNEGSKA (reference sequence). CDR3 length: 14 residues.